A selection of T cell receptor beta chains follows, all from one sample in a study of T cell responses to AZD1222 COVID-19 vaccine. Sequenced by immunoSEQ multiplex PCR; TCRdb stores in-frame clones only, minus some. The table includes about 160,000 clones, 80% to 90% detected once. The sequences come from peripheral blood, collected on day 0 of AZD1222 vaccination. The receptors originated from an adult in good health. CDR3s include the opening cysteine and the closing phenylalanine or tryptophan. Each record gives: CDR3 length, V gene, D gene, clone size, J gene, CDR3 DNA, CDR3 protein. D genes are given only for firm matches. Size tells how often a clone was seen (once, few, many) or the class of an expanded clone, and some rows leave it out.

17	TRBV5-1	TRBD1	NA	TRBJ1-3	TGCGCCAGCAGCTTCCAACCGACAGGGACCTACGAGGACACCATATATTTT	CASSFQPTGTYEDTIYF
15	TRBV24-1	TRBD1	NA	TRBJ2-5	TGTGCCACCAGTGGGGGGACAGGGAGGCCAGAGACCCAGTACTTC	CATSGGTGRPETQYF
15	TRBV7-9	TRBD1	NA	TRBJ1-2	TGTGCCAGCAGCTTAAGACAGGGTGAGGGGTCTGGCTACACCTTC	CASSLRQGEGSGYTF
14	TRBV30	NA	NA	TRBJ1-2	TGTGCCTGGAATTTCGCGGGGGAGGGCTATGGCTACACCTTC	CAWNFAGEGYGYTF
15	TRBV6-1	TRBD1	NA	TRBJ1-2	TGTGCCAGCAGTGAAACGGGACAGCAATTCTATGGCTACACCTTC	CASSETGQQFYGYTF
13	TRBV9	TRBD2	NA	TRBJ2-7	TGTGCCAGCAGCCCTCGGGCGGGGGAAGAGCAGTACTTC	CASSPRAGEEQYF
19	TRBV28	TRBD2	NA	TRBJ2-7	TGTGCCAGCGGGGTGCGGGTTGTCGGTCCGGGGCGGGAGCAGTACGAGCAGTACTTC	CASGVRVVGPGREQYEQYF
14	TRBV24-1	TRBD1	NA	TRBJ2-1	TGTGCCACCAGTGACCCGGGACAGGGGAATGAGCAGTTCTTC	CATSDPGQGNEQFF
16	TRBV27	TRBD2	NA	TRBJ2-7	TGTGCCAGCAGTTTTAGCAGACTAGCGACTACCTACGAGCAGTACTTC	CASSFSRLATTYEQYF
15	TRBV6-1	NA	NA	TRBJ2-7	TGTGCCAGCAGTGAAGCTTCCGGGACTCTATACGAGCAGTACTTC	CASSEASGTLYEQYF
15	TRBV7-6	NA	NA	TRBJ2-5	TGTGCCAGCAGCTTAGCCGGGCCCTTAAAAGAGACCCAGTACTTC	CASSLAGPLKETQYF
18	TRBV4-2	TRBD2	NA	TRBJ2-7	TGTGCCAGCAGCCAACCTTTTCCTGGGCTAGCGGATTCCTACGAGCAGTACTTC	CASSQPFPGLADSYEQYF
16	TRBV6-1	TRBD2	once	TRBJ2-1	TGTGCCAGCAGTGAAGCGCCCGGGAGGTCCTACAATGAGCAGTTCTTC	CASSEAPGRSYNEQFF
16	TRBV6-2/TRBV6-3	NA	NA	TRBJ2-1	TGTGCCAGCAGTTACCTGGGCGGGATTTCCTACAATGAGCAGTTCTTC	CASSYLGGISYNEQFF
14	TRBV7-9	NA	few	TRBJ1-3	TGTGCCAGCAAACCCGCCGGGGGAGGAAACACCATATATTTT	CASKPAGGGNTIYF
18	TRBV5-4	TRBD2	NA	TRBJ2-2	TGTGCCAGCAGCTTGGTGATCCTAGCGGGAATGAACACCGGGGAGCTGTTTTTT	CASSLVILAGMNTGELFF
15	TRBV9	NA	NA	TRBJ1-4	TGTGCCAGCAGCCCTCGGCCAAGGGGGACCGAAAAACTGTTTTTT	CASSPRPRGTEKLFF